This T cell receptor (beta chain) was found in a study of T-cell reconstitution after alpha-beta-depleted transplantation in children. Worth noting for this clonotype: The antigen is undetermined.

Overall study findings and caveats: Alpha-beta T cells about two months after transplant reportedly derived from several hundred expanded graft clones.

Unique molecular identifiers were used to barcode this TCRbeta library. MiXCR, run by TCRdb on the PCR reads, gives a single entry per CDR3 protein. The sample comprises 300,000 to 400,000 distinct CDR3 sequences, around 15% of which are singletons, and roughly 41% rests with the top ten. This CDR3 is built from 17 residues. V dropped 6 bases and J dropped 6 bases, with 24 bases sitting between them. CDR1 is MNHEY, CDR2 SMNVEV, per germline (reference sequence). Sequencing was performed on PBMCs, mostly from graft donor cells, taken 360 days after TCRalphabeta/CD19-depleted stem cell transplant. The chain couples TRBV27 to TRBJ2-1; tentative D call: TRBD2 (5 bases). This receptor was obtained from a male patient aged 2-10 years who had a stem cell transplant for acute lymphoblastic leukemia, so the T cells may come from the graft donor. DNA of the CDR3: TGTGCCAGCAGCTTAAAGCGGCCCCAAGGGTGGGCCAATGAGCAGTTCTTC. It codes for CASSLKRPQGWANEQFF.